This TCR beta chain is from a study of cytomegalovirus exposure and HLA in healthy donors. As to this clone: Its antigen is undetermined.

General study points: In vitro data verified a few CMV-associated chains as specific for CMV antigens. Investigators reported approximately 150 TCR beta chains as tied to cytomegalovirus. Accounts indicate the classifier identified cytomegalovirus status with strong specificity and sensitivity. Clonal expansion, a later analysis showed, was greater in HLA-associated TCR beta chains than in equally common others.

V was pared by 0 bases and J by 7 bases, with 19 bases between. The CDR3 extends over 17 amino acids. CDR1 SGHTA and CDR2 FQGTGA come from the germline V gene. It was with 60 Vbeta and 13 Jbeta primers that the PCR ran. Produced via immunoSEQ multiplex PCR; TCRdb's table is partial and in-frame only. The sample carries about 99,000 clones, around 82% recorded once. Sample: PBMCs. This clonotype was obtained from a woman between 40 and 50 years old in good health and CMV-seronegative. The genes are TRBV7-3 and TRBJ2-1, with a possible D match to TRBD1 (6 bases). The CDR3 sequence: CASSLTPSKGGGNEQFF. CDR3 nucleotides: TGTGCCAGCAGCTTAACTCCTTCGAAAGGGGGTGGGAATGAGCAGTTCTTC.